A selection of T cell receptor beta chains follows, all from one sample in a study of neurological immune-mediated disorders. TCRdb passed the 5' RACE reads through MiXCR, listing each CDR3 protein once. The sample has about 95,000 distinct CDR3 sequences; roughly 4% are singletons. Specimen: PBMCs. The source of these receptors is a woman younger than 35 with multiple sclerosis. Each CDR3 is given with its conserved first and last residue. Only some rows state a clone size, as once, few, many or a class for expanded clones.

>TRBV4-1|15|TRBJ2-2|many
CASSLLQGASGELFF
>TRBV20-1|18|TRBJ2-7|many
CSARVGGEGELFSYEQYF
>TRBV7-6|14|TRBJ2-7|.
CASSVSKTAYEQYF
>TRBV7-3|16|TRBJ1-2|few
CASSITPGTGEDGYTF
>TRBV19|16|TRBJ1-1|.
CASSVRTERLNTEAFF
>TRBV24-1|13|TRBJ2-1|many
CATSKPELNEQFF
>TRBV6-5|14|TRBJ1-1|many
CASSYRPLASEAFF
>TRBV3-1|14|TRBJ2-1|few
CASSHGDSYNEQFF
>TRBV4-1|19|TRBJ2-1|many
CASSPRLAGGGRFGNEQFF
>TRBV3-1|14|TRBJ1-3|.
CASSPGTPGNTIYF
>TRBV25-1|10|TRBJ2-7|many
CASSYGEQYF
>TRBV2|13|TRBJ1-1|many
CASRPTGATEAFF
>TRBV7-6|15|TRBJ1-4|many
CASSWATGGNEKLFF
>TRBV20-1|14|TRBJ2-2|many
CSARDRGSTGELFF
>TRBV20-1|14|TRBJ2-1|many
CSASLGGEWNEQFF